The clone carrying this T cell receptor (beta chain) was seen a single time. As yet, its antigen is unknown. The PCR contained 60 Vbeta and 13 Jbeta primers. Original handling: Later, an analysis found some 80 million unique TCR beta chains, and roughly 9.9 million of these were shared. TCRdb keeps only in-frame clones here, not all; method: immunoSEQ multiplex PCR. From that table come the V and J calls and clone size; the DNA was used to work out D and trimming. The sample consists of 90,000 to 120,000 clones, roughly 85% of them appearing once. The data were obtained in a study of cytomegalovirus exposure and HLA in healthy donors. As for the study in general: Of roughly 400 genotyped donors, roughly 81% grouped in the Caucasian-associated ancestry cluster.

Study-level points and caveats: Relative to the roughly 690-donor mean, N-insertions were reportedly fewer in an Asian-associated ancestry cluster in a later analysis. In vitro confirmation showed a few CMV-associated chains to be CMV antigen specific.

Sequenced sample: PBMCs. This TCR was recovered from a man aged 55-75 years in good health and CMV-seropositive.

The CDR3 loop is CASSLARDRGLEKLFF. CDR3 in DNA: TGTGCCAGCAGCTTGGCCCGGGACAGGGGACTAGAAAAACTGTTTTTT. The rearrangement joins TRBV5-4 to TRBJ1-4, with 10 bases lining up with TRBD1. The CDR3 is 16 residues long. The V and J ends lost 0 bases and 8 bases, in that order; junction bases with no gene match: 7. The germline gives CDR1 SGHNT, CDR2 YYREEE (reference sequence).